These T cell receptor beta chains were read from a single sample in a study of beta chain features in type 1 diabetes. Sequenced by immunoSEQ multiplex PCR; TCRdb stores in-frame clones only, minus some. In the table there are 300,000 to 350,000 clones, around 8.5% of which are singletons. The specimen sequenced was central memory CD4+ T cells from blood. The receptors come from a man aged 30 to 39 with type 1 diabetes. Both conserved end residues are part of each CDR3. Each record gives: J gene, clone size, D gene, V gene, CDR3 protein, CDR3 DNA. The D gene is left open where the match is weak. Size is omitted from some rows. Given values are once, few, many or a class for expanded clones.

J: TRBJ2-3; size: once; D: TRBD1; V: TRBV10-1; CDR3: CASGDSSSTDTQYF; DNA: TGCGCCAGCGGGGACAGTTCTAGCACAGATACGCAGTATTTT
J: TRBJ1-5; size: .; D: .; V: TRBV6-5; CDR3: CASSYIGNQPQHF; DNA: TGTGCCAGCAGTTACATTGGGAATCAGCCCCAGCATTTT
J: TRBJ1-5; size: .; D: .; V: TRBV7-9; CDR3: CASSRGPTEWPQHF; DNA: TGTGCCAGCAGCCGAGGCCCGACGGAGTGGCCCCAGCATTTT
J: TRBJ2-3; size: few; D: TRBD2; V: TRBV5-4; CDR3: CASSLGTSLFSTDTQYF; DNA: TGTGCCAGCAGCTTGGGGACTAGTTTATTTAGCACAGATACGCAGTATTTT
J: TRBJ2-3; size: .; D: .; V: TRBV2; CDR3: CASSEGLRDTQYF; DNA: TGTGCCAGCAGTGAAGGACTTCGAGATACGCAGTATTTT
J: TRBJ1-1; size: few; D: .; V: TRBV29-1; CDR3: CSVEEDGNTEAFF; DNA: TGCAGCGTTGAAGAAGACGGGAACACTGAAGCTTTCTTT
J: TRBJ1-2; size: few; D: .; V: TRBV29-1; CDR3: CSVAPQGDYGYTF; DNA: TGCAGCGTTGCACCTCAGGGAGACTATGGCTACACCTTC
J: TRBJ2-2; size: .; D: .; V: TRBV10-3; CDR3: CAIERTEYKTNTGELFF; DNA: TGTGCCATCGAGCGCACAGAATATAAAACGAACACCGGGGAGCTGTTTTTT
J: TRBJ2-1; size: .; D: .; V: TRBV5-1; CDR3: CASSLELVIREQFF; DNA: TGCGCCAGCAGCTTGGAGTTAGTAATCCGCGAGCAGTTCTTC
J: TRBJ2-7; size: .; D: TRBD2; V: TRBV28; CDR3: CASSLGTSAGEQYF; DNA: TGTGCCAGCAGTTTAGGGACTAGCGCGGGCGAGCAGTACTTC
J: TRBJ1-2; size: .; D: .; V: TRBV6-6; CDR3: CASGGRAGADGYTF; DNA: TGTGCCAGCGGCGGAAGGGCAGGGGCAGACGGCTACACCTTC
J: TRBJ1-2; size: few; D: TRBD1; V: TRBV9; CDR3: CASRGDRGQSGYTF; DNA: TGTGCCAGCAGAGGGGACAGGGGGCAAAGCGGCTACACCTTC
J: TRBJ1-1; size: few; D: .; V: TRBV27; CDR3: CASSRAGRDTEAFF; DNA: TGTGCCAGCAGTAGGGCAGGGAGGGACACTGAAGCTTTCTTT
J: TRBJ1-1; size: .; D: .; V: TRBV5-1; CDR3: CASSLTEMNTEAFF; DNA: TGCGCCAGCAGCTTGACAGAAATGAACACTGAAGCTTTCTTT
J: TRBJ1-2; size: few; D: TRBD1; V: TRBV6-5; CDR3: CASSHDRDGGYTF; DNA: TGTGCCAGCAGCCACGACAGGGACGGGGGCTACACCTTC
J: TRBJ2-3; size: .; D: TRBD2; V: TRBV5-1; CDR3: CASSANPSGGSGDTQYF; DNA: TGCGCCAGCAGCGCCAATCCTAGCGGGGGGAGTGGAGATACGCAGTATTTT
J: TRBJ1-3; size: .; D: .; V: TRBV19; CDR3: CASSNVGEGNTIYF; DNA: TGTGCCAGTAGTAACGTTGGCGAAGGAAACACCATATATTTT
J: TRBJ1-1; size: few; D: TRBD1; V: TRBV5-6; CDR3: CASSFDRENTEAFF; DNA: TGTGCCAGCAGCTTTGACAGGGAGAACACTGAAGCTTTCTTT
J: TRBJ1-2; size: few; D: .; V: TRBV7-2; CDR3: CASSLRLYGYTF; DNA: TGTGCCAGCAGCTTAAGACTGTATGGCTACACCTTC
J: TRBJ2-1; size: few; D: TRBD1; V: TRBV7-2; CDR3: CASSRSGQGSTEQFF; DNA: TGTGCCAGCAGCCGCTCGGGACAGGGCTCCACTGAGCAGTTCTTC
J: TRBJ1-1; size: .; D: TRBD1; V: TRBV29-1; CDR3: CSVEGVTGVTTEAFF; DNA: TGCAGCGTTGAGGGTGTGACAGGGGTGACCACTGAAGCTTTCTTT
J: TRBJ2-2; size: .; D: .; V: TRBV6-5; CDR3: CASSYSGQLNTGELFF; DNA: TGTGCCAGCAGTTACTCAGGACAACTGAACACCGGGGAGCTGTTTTTT
J: TRBJ2-7; size: .; D: .; V: TRBV7-2; CDR3: CASSLEDGLENEQYF; DNA: TGTGCCAGCAGCCTAGAGGACGGCTTGGAGAACGAGCAGTACTTC
J: TRBJ1-1; size: .; D: .; V: TRBV6-5; CDR3: CASRLQGLSNTEAFF; DNA: TGTGCCAGCAGGCTACAGGGACTTTCGAACACTGAAGCTTTCTTT
J: TRBJ1-2; size: few; D: .; V: TRBV18; CDR3: CASSLTQTGDYGYTF; DNA: TGTGCCAGCTCACTGACCCAGACAGGCGACTATGGCTACACCTTC
J: TRBJ2-3; size: few; D: TRBD1; V: TRBV7-2; CDR3: CASSRFRTGEYF; DNA: TGTGCCAGCAGCCGTTTTAGGACAGGGGAGTATTTT
J: TRBJ2-1; size: few; D: .; V: TRBV5-1; CDR3: CASSFVAETYNEQFF; DNA: TGCGCCAGCAGCTTTGTAGCCGAGACCTACAATGAGCAGTTCTTC
J: TRBJ2-5; size: few; D: TRBD2; V: TRBV5-1; CDR3: CASSLSGGPQETQYF; DNA: TGCGCCAGCAGCTTGAGCGGGGGTCCCCAAGAGACCCAGTACTTC
J: TRBJ1-6; size: few; D: TRBD1; V: TRBV23-1; CDR3: CASRVEGQGNSPLHF; DNA: TGCGCCAGCAGGGTCGAGGGACAGGGGAATTCACCCCTCCACTTT
J: TRBJ2-7; size: .; D: TRBD1; V: TRBV6-5; CDR3: CASSYRGRDYEQYF; DNA: TGTGCCAGCAGTTACAGGGGGCGCGACTACGAGCAGTACTTC
J: TRBJ2-5; size: .; D: TRBD2; V: TRBV6-1; CDR3: CASILAGGVVETQYF; DNA: TGTGCCAGCATACTAGCGGGGGGAGTCGTAGAGACCCAGTACTTC
J: TRBJ2-6; size: few; D: .; V: TRBV6-6; CDR3: CASSPHSSRGVLTF; DNA: TGTGCCAGCAGTCCCCACAGTAGCAGGGGAGTCCTGACTTTC
J: TRBJ1-1; size: .; D: TRBD1; V: TRBV2; CDR3: CASSPQGIMNTEAFF; DNA: TGTGCCAGCAGTCCACAGGGGATAATGAACACTGAAGCTTTCTTT
J: TRBJ2-7; size: few; D: TRBD2; V: TRBV9; CDR3: CASSAGTSSYEQYF; DNA: TGTGCCAGCAGTGCCGGGACTAGCTCCTACGAGCAGTACTTC
J: TRBJ2-1; size: few; D: .; V: TRBV21-1; CDR3: CASSGGWGTRTADEQFF; DNA: TGTGCCAGCAGCGGCGGGTGGGGGACTAGGACTGCGGATGAGCAGTTCTTC
J: TRBJ1-1; size: .; D: .; V: TRBV7-9; CDR3: CASSLVPFNTEAFF; DNA: TGTGCCAGCAGCTTAGTGCCTTTCAACACTGAAGCTTTCTTT
J: TRBJ2-2; size: .; D: TRBD2; V: TRBV5-4; CDR3: CASSTFLAGTNTGELFF; DNA: TGTGCCAGCAGCACCTTCCTAGCGGGGACGAACACCGGGGAGCTGTTTTTT
J: TRBJ2-1; size: few; D: TRBD2; V: TRBV2; CDR3: CARSESVGGGAYNEQFF; DNA: TGTGCCCGCAGTGAAAGCGTTGGGGGGGGTGCCTACAATGAGCAGTTCTTC
J: TRBJ2-7; size: .; D: .; V: TRBV2; CDR3: CASSENRGGYEQYF; DNA: TGTGCCAGCAGTGAAAACAGGGGAGGTTACGAGCAGTACTTC
J: TRBJ1-6; size: .; D: TRBD1; V: TRBV9; CDR3: CASSPLDRGGPLHF; DNA: TGTGCCAGCAGCCCTCTGGACAGGGGGGGACCCCTCCACTTT
J: TRBJ2-7; size: few; D: .; V: TRBV2; CDR3: CASSDRGSYEQYF; DNA: TGTGCCAGCAGTGATCGGGGATCCTACGAGCAGTACTTC
J: TRBJ2-7; size: few; D: .; V: TRBV30; CDR3: CAWSRNQDSLYEQYF; DNA: TGTGCCTGGAGTAGAAACCAAGACAGCCTCTACGAGCAGTACTTC
J: TRBJ1-2; size: .; D: .; V: TRBV18; CDR3: CASSPQGANYGYTF; DNA: TGTGCCAGCTCACCACAGGGGGCTAACTATGGCTACACCTTC
J: TRBJ2-1; size: .; D: .; V: TRBV7-2; CDR3: CASSSRAYNEQFF; DNA: TGTGCCAGCAGCAGCCGGGCCTACAATGAGCAGTTCTTC
J: TRBJ1-2; size: few; D: TRBD1; V: TRBV9; CDR3: CASSAQGQYGYTF; DNA: TGTGCCAGCAGCGCCCAGGGACAGTATGGCTACACCTTC
J: TRBJ1-4; size: .; D: .; V: TRBV4-3; CDR3: CASSQEGQPINEKLFF; DNA: TGCGCCAGCAGCCAAGAGGGTCAACCGATTAATGAAAAACTGTTTTTT
J: TRBJ2-1; size: few; D: TRBD1; V: TRBV7-7; CDR3: CASSLAKGTGNEQFF; DNA: TGTGCTAGCAGCTTAGCAAAAGGGACAGGCAATGAGCAGTTCTTC
J: TRBJ2-3; size: few; D: .; V: TRBV12-5; CDR3: CASGLSGQSTDTQYF; DNA: TGTGCTAGTGGTCTCAGCGGTCAGAGCACAGATACGCAGTATTTT
J: TRBJ2-3; size: few; D: .; V: TRBV5-8; CDR3: CASSLLRTQYF; DNA: TGTGCCAGCAGTTTGCTCCGTACGCAGTATTTT
J: TRBJ2-3; size: .; D: TRBD1; V: TRBV13; CDR3: CASSLRQGWDTQYF; DNA: TGTGCCAGCAGCTTAAGACAGGGGTGGGATACGCAGTATTTT
J: TRBJ2-7; size: .; D: TRBD1; V: TRBV6-6; CDR3: CASVRTGGRYEQYF; DNA: TGTGCCAGCGTAAGGACAGGGGGCCGGTACGAGCAGTACTTC